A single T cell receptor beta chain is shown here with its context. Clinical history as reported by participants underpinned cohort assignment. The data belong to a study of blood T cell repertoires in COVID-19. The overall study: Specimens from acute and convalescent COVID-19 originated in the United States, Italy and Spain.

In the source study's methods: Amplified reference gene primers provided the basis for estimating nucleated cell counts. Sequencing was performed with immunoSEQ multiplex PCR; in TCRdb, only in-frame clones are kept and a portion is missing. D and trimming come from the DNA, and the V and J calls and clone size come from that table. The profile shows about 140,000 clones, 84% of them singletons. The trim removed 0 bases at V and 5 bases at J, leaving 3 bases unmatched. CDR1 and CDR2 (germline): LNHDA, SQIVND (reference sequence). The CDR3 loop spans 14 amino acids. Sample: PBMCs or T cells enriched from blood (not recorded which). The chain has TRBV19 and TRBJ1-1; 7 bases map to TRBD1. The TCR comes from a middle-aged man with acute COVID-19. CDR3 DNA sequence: TGTGCCAGTAGTATAGAGGAGGGGGCGACTGAAGCTTTCTTT. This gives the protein CASSIEEGATEAFF.